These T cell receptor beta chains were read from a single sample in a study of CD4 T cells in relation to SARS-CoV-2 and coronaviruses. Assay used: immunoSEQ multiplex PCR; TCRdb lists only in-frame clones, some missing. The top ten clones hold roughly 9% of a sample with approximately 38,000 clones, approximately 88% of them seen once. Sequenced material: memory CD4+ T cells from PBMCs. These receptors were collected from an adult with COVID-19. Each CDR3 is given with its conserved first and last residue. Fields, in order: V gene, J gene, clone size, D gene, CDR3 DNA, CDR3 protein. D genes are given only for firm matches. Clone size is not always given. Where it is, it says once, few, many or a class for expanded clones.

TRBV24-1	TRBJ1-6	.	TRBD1	TGTGCCACCAGTGTCACAGGGGGCACTTCACCCCTCCACTTT	CATSVTGGTSPLHF
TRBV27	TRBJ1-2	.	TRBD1	TGTGCCAGCAGTTTATCAGGGGGCCTTAATAACTATGGCTACACCTTC	CASSLSGGLNNYGYTF
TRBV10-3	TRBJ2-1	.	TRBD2	TGTGCCATCAGTGAGTCGCAGGGAGGGGACTGGCGGGACGAGCAGTTCTTC	CAISESQGGDWRDEQFF
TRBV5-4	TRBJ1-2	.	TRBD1	TGTGCCAGCAGGAGTCCAGGGGGCAGGGATGGCTACACCTTC	CASRSPGGRDGYTF
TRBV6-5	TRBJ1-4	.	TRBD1	TGTGCCAGTACAGGGGGAACTAATGAAAAACTGTTTTTT	CASTGGTNEKLFF
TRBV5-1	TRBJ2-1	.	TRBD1	TGCGCCAGCAGCTTCCGGGACAGCTCCTACAATGAGCAGTTCTTC	CASSFRDSSYNEQFF
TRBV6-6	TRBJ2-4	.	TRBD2	TGTGCCAGCAGTCCCGGCGGGGGGACTCTAGCCAAAAACATTCAGTACTTC	CASSPGGGTLAKNIQYF
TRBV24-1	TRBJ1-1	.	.	TGTGCCACCAGTGACGCCGGAGGGAGAGCTTTCTTT	CATSDAGGRAFF
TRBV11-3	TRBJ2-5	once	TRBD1	TGTGCCAGCAGCTTACGCGGGACAGGGCTCCAAGAGACCCAGTACTTC	CASSLRGTGLQETQYF
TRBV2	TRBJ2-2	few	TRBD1	TGTGCCAGCAGTGATTCAGGGGGCACCGGGGAGCTGTTTTTT	CASSDSGGTGELFF
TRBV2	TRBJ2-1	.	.	TGTGCCAGCGCTCCCTACGTCGACAATGAGCAGTTCTTC	CASAPYVDNEQFF
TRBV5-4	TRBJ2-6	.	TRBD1	TGTGCCAGCAAGCGCCGGGACAGACCTTCTGGGGCCAACGTCCTGACTTTC	CASKRRDRPSGANVLTF
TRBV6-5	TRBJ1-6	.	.	TGTGCCAGCAGGGCCCAAGATTCACCCCTCCACTTT	CASRAQDSPLHF
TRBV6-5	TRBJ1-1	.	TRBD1	TGTGCCAGCAGAACCACAGGGGGCGTTCGCACTGAAGCTTTCTTT	CASRTTGGVRTEAFF
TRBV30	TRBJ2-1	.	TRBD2	TGTGCCTGGAGTGTACCGGGGGGGCAGCGAAGCTCCTACAATGAGCAGTTCTTC	CAWSVPGGQRSSYNEQFF
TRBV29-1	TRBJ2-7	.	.	TGCAGCGTCGCACAGGCTTACGAGCAGTACTTC	CSVAQAYEQYF
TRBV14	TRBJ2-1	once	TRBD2	TGTGCCAGCAGCCAACTCCTAGCGGGGGGGTGGCAGTTCTTC	CASSQLLAGGWQFF
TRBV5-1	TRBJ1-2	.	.	TGCGCCAGCAGCCGATCGGTTACAGGGGGCTACACCTTC	CASSRSVTGGYTF
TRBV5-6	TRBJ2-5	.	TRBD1	TGTGCCAGCAGCTTGGCCGGGACAGAAGAGACCCAGTACTTC	CASSLAGTEETQYF
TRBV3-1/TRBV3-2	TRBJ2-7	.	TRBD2	TGTGCCAGCAGCCAAGGGACTAGGGGTTACGAGCAGTACTTC	CASSQGTRGYEQYF
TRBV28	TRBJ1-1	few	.	TGTGCCAGCAGCGTTGGGGCCTTGAACACTGAAGCTTTCTTT	CASSVGALNTEAFF
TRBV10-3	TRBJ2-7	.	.	TGTGCCATCAGTGTTGACTCCTACGAGCAGTACTTC	CAISVDSYEQYF
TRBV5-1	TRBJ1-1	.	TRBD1	TGCGCCAGCACCCCAACGACAGGGGCGCCCACTGAAGCTTTCTTT	CASTPTTGAPTEAFF
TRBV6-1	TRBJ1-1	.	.	TGTGCCAGCAGTGAAAGAGGTCGGGATAGGGGCACTGAAGCTTTCTTT	CASSERGRDRGTEAFF
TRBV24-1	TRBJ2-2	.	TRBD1	TGTGCCACCAGTGATCCAACAACCTGGACAGGCTCCCGGGAGCTGTTTTTT	CATSDPTTWTGSRELFF
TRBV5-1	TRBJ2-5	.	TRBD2	TGCGCCAGCAGCTTGGGACCGCGCGGGGGTGACCAAGAGACCCAGTACTTC	CASSLGPRGGDQETQYF
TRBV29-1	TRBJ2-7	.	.	TGCAGCGCTACGCTTACCTACGAGCAGTACTTC	CSATLTYEQYF
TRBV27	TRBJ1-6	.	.	TGTGCCAGCAGTTTAAGCCACCGGAGCTCCTATAATTCACCCCTCCACTTT	CASSLSHRSSYNSPLHF
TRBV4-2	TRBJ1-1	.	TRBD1	TGTGCCAGCAGCCGGGACAGGAGGAACACTGAAGCTTTCTTT	CASSRDRRNTEAFF
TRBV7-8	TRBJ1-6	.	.	TGTGCCAGCAGCCCAGAACTAGGTTCGTCCTATAATTCACCCCTCCACTTT	CASSPELGSSYNSPLHF
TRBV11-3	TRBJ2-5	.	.	TGTGCCAGCAGCAGGACACCCGGGCCCAGCGAGACCCAGTACTTC	CASSRTPGPSETQYF
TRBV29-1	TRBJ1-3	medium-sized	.	TGCAGCGTTGACCCATCAGGCTCTGGAAACACCATATATTTT	CSVDPSGSGNTIYF
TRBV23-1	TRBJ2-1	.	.	TGCGCCAGCAGCACTAGCAGAGTCACGCAGTTCTTC	CASSTSRVTQFF
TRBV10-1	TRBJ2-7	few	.	TGCGCCAGCAGTGAGCAACAGAATGCCGAGCAGTACTTC	CASSEQQNAEQYF
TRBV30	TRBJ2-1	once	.	TGTGCCACCGAAGTTAATGGGGGGCGAATCGATGAGCAGTTCTTC	CATEVNGGRIDEQFF
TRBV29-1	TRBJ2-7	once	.	TGCAGCGTTGCTTCAGGCACCGCCGAGCAGTACTTC	CSVASGTAEQYF
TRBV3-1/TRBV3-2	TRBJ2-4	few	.	TGTGCCAGCAGCCCCCGGACAGTCCTAGCCAAAAACATTCAGTACTTC	CASSPRTVLAKNIQYF
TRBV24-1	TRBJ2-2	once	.	TGTGCCACCAGTGCAACGAACACCGGGGAGCTGTTTTTT	CATSATNTGELFF
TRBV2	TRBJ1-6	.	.	TGTGCCAGCAGTGAAAGAGGACACGCGAATTCACCCCTCCACTTT	CASSERGHANSPLHF
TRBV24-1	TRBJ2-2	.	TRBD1	TGTGCCACCAGTGCTTGGACAGGGACCACCGGGGAGCTGTTTTTT	CATSAWTGTTGELFF
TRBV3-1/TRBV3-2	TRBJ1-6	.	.	TGTGCCAGCAGCCCTGCCAGGAGTTATAATTCACCCCTCCACTTT	CASSPARSYNSPLHF
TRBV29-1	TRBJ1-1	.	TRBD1	TGCAGCGTTGATATCCAGGGGGGGACTGAAGCTTTCTTT	CSVDIQGGTEAFF
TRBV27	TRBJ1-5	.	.	TGTGCCAGCAGTTTAAGGGGCCGGACGAACAGCAATCAGCCCCAGCATTTT	CASSLRGRTNSNQPQHF
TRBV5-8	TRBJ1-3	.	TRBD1	TGTGCCAGCAGCACCACCGGGACAGCTGGAAACACCATATATTTT	CASSTTGTAGNTIYF
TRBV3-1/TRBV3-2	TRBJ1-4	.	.	TGTGCCAGCAGCCAGACCCGCTTCACTGAAAAACTGTTTTTT	CASSQTRFTEKLFF
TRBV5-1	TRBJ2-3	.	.	TGCGCCAGCAGTAAATCCGGGACCTCCCCGGCTGGTGATACGCAGTATTTT	CASSKSGTSPAGDTQYF
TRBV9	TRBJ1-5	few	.	TGTGCCAGCAGCGCCGAGGAGGGAGGGAATCAGCCCCAGCATTTT	CASSAEEGGNQPQHF
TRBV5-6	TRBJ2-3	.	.	TGTGCCAGCAGCCCCTTAGGCCAGAAAACAGATACGCAGTATTTT	CASSPLGQKTDTQYF
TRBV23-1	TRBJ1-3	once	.	TGCGCCAGCAGTCAACCGGGACCCATTTATGGAAACACCATATATTTT	CASSQPGPIYGNTIYF
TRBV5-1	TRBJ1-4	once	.	TGCGCCAGCAGCTTGGCTGGTTCCGAAAAACTGTTTTTT	CASSLAGSEKLFF
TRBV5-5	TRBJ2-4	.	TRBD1	TGTGCCAGCAGCCTAGGGGGCCTCCAGGACATTCAGTACTTC	CASSLGGLQDIQYF
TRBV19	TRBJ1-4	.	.	TGTGCCAGTAGTAGGGGACTGCCGAATGAAAAACTGTTTTTT	CASSRGLPNEKLFF
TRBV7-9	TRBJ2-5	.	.	TGTGCCAGCAGCTTACTGGGGGAGACCCAGTACTTC	CASSLLGETQYF